A single sample is the source of the 27 T cell receptor beta chains below, sequenced in a study of T cell clonotyping in hematopoietic cell transplantation. The assay was immunoSEQ multiplex PCR, and TCRdb's table has in-frame clones only and misses some. There are approximately 20,000 clones in the sample; 70% to 85% occur only once, and approximately 14% lies in the top ten. Sequenced: peripheral blood mononuclear cells. These receptors all come from a man in his 60s in good health. Some clones in this sample may be carry-over from other donors' samples.

The chain uses TRBV5-1 and TRBJ2-3; 11 nucleotides line up with TRBD1. The CDR3 has 15 residues. Germline lookup yields CDR1 SGHRS and CDR2 YFSETQ. The V segment lost 3 bases and the J segment 3 bases; nucleotides outside the gene matches: 3. CDR3 DNA: TGCGCCAGCAGCTCGGGACAGGGGGTAACAGATACGCAGTATTTT. This codes for CASSSGQGVTDTQYF. Full variable domain (rest looked up from reference TRBV5-1 and TRBJ2-3): KAGVTQTPRYLIKTRGQQVTLSCSPISGHRSVSWYQQTPGQGLQFLFEYFSETQRNKGNFPGRFSGRQFSNSRSEMNVSTLELGDSALYLCASSSGQGVTDTQYFGPGTRLTVL.

This chain uses TRBV6-5 with TRBJ1-2; 7 nucleotides align to TRBD1. This CDR3 is built from 13 residues. The junction had 5 bases not matched to a gene; V was cut back by 6 bases and J by 4 bases. Germline V gene lookup returns CDR1 MNHEY and CDR2 SVGAGI. The CDR3 is CASRMTGIYGYTF. The CDR3 bases are TGTGCCAGCAGAATGACAGGGATCTATGGCTACACCTTC.

The chain links TRBV9 to TRBJ1-2; no clear D. V lost 0 bases, J lost 11 bases, and 14 bases lay in between. Germline CDR1 reads SGDLS; CDR2 reads YYNGEE. CDR3 length equals 13 residues. Written as DNA, the CDR3 is TGTGCCAGCAGCGTAGCGATCGGGGTTGGGTACACCTTC. Its translation is CASSVAIGVGYTF.

The chain carries TRBV11-2 and TRBJ1-1; tentatively, D is TRBD1 (5 bases). The CDR3 runs 14 residues. CDR1 is SGHAT and CDR2 is FQNNGV in the germline V gene. V gave up 2 bases and J gave up 4 bases, with 11 bases separating them. The CDR3 loop reads CASSLSRQLTEAFF. The CDR3 DNA reads as TGTGCCAGCAGCTTATCCCGACAGCTCACTGAAGCTTTCTTT. Based on the CDR3 plus reference TRBV11-2 and TRBJ1-1, the full variable domain is EAGVAQSPRYKIIEKRQSVAFWCNPISGHATLYWYQQILGQGPKLLIQFQNNGVVDDSQLPKDRFSAERLKGVDSTLKIQPAKLEDSAVYLCASSLSRQLTEAFFGQGTRLTVV.

Concerning this clone: The DNA is left out, because the CDR3 cannot be placed on it with certainty; the CDR3 is given as TCRdb lists it. This chain joins TRBV28 and TRBJ2-3; the table's D call TRBD2 went unverified against the DNA. The germline gives CDR1 MDHEN, CDR2 SYDVKM. The CDR3 is 16 residues long, counting both termini. CDR3 in amino acids: CASSSSASGSTDTQYF.

The V call is TRBV4-2, the J call TRBJ2-3, with D perhaps TRBD2 (6 bases). The CDR3 has 17 amino acids. Germline V gives CDR1 LGHNA, CDR2 YNFKEQ. The V end lost 4 bases, the J end lost 2 bases, and 19 bases lay between the germline ends. The CDR3 reads CASSPKRRTTYTDTQYF. The CDR3 bases are TGTGCCAGCAGCCCTAAGCGCCGGACTACCTACACAGATACGCAGTATTTT.

The genes are TRBV9 and TRBJ1-4; D is possibly TRBD1 (6 bases). This CDR3 comprises 15 residues. Trimming removed 3 bases from V and 8 bases from J, with 17 bases in between. Per germline, CDR1 SGDLS and CDR2 YYNGEE. For the CDR3, the DNA is TGTGCCAGCAGCGGCCGGGGGGCACAAGGGGAAAAACTGTTTTTT. Translating gives CASSGRGAQGEKLFF.

The chain combines TRBV6-1 with TRBJ2-7; 7 bases map to TRBD2. The CDR3 loop spans 14 amino acids. Trimming cost V 2 bases and J 2 bases; bases outside gene matches: 3. CDR1 is MNHNS, CDR2 SASEGT, per germline. The CDR3 protein is CASSELAATYEQYF. In DNA form, the CDR3 reads TGTGCCAGCAGTGAACTAGCGGCTACCTACGAGCAGTACTTC.

This clone was observed a few times. The V gene is TRBV30, the J gene TRBJ2-7; D gene ambiguous. This CDR3 has 11 amino acids. Between the trimmed V and J ends, which lost 3 bases and 6 bases, there was a span of 9 bases. Germline V gene data show CDR1 as GTSNPN and CDR2 as SVGIG (reference sequence). CDR3: CAWRPGGEQYF. CDR3 nucleotides: TGTGCCTGGAGGCCCGGCGGCGAGCAGTACTTC.

This clone was detected only once. At one boundary the junction diverges from the germline segment, which might be a read error. V usage is TRBV5-1 and J usage is TRBJ2-7; 7 bases line up with TRBD2. Germline assignment: CDR1 SGHRS and CDR2 YFSETQ. The CDR3 is 13 amino acids. This CDR3 is CASRLGGSGEQYF. The CDR3 bases are TGCGCCAGCAGGTTGGGAGGGTCGGGCGAGCAGTACTTC.

This clone was detected once. This sequence joins TRBV27 and TRBJ1-1, with D tentatively TRBD1 (5 bases). Germline V CDR1 and CDR2: MNHEY, SMNVEV (reference sequence). V gave up 5 bases and J gave up 8 bases, with 18 bases separating them. The length of the CDR3 is 14 residues. The DNA of the CDR3 is TGTGCCAGCAGTCACTCCTCATTTTGGGGGGAAGCTTTCTTT. Its translation is CASSHSSFWGEAFF.

The gene calls are TRBV11-2 and TRBJ2-7, with TRBD1 as a possible D gene (6 bases). The V gene's germline CDR1 is SGHAT and CDR2 FQNNGV. V lost 5 bases to trimming and J lost 3 bases, with 11 bases between them. The CDR3 contains 13 residues. The CDR3 is CASSPRQDYEQYF. The CDR3 DNA reads as TGTGCCAGCAGCCCCCGACAGGACTACGAGCAGTACTTC.

A word on this clone: Since no conserved phenylalanine or tryptophan closes the CDR3, a read error is the likely cause. The rearrangement uses TRBV5-6 and TRBJ2-7, with D maybe TRBD1 (6 bases). Germline V gene sequence: CDR1 SGHDT, CDR2 YYEEEE. The CDR3 loop spans 15 amino acids. The germline V and J ends were trimmed by 4 bases and 2 bases, with 16 bases remaining between them. Written as DNA, the CDR3 is TGTGCCAGCAGCCCGATGGAGAACAGGGCCTACGAGCAGTACCTC. Amino acids: CASSPMENRAYEQYL.

The chain links TRBV11-2 to TRBJ2-3; 8 positions agree with TRBD2. Germline V gene data show CDR1 as SGHAT and CDR2 as FQNNGV. With V trimmed by 5 bases and J by 0 bases, 7 bases remained unmatched. The CDR3 loop spans 16 amino acids. The CDR3 here is CASSLQRGTSTDTQYF. The CDR3 DNA sequence: TGTGCCAGCAGCCTCCAGCGGGGGACGAGCACAGATACGCAGTATTTT.

CDR3 region: CASSPLGSVNTGELFF. The CDR3 DNA is TGTGCCAGCAGCCCCCTGGGTAGCGTGAACACCGGGGAGCTGTTTTTT. The chain combines TRBV11-3 with TRBJ2-2; the D gene is possibly TRBD2 (5 bases). Germline-derived CDR1 and CDR2 are SGHNT and YENEEA. The CDR3 contains 16 residues. Trimming removed 5 bases at V and 1 base at J, with 14 bases between.

This chain links TRBV6-1 with TRBJ1-1; D not resolved. The CDR3 has 14 residues. The germline V and J ends were trimmed by 2 bases and 1 base, with 8 bases remaining between them. Germline CDR1 MNHNS, CDR2 SASEGT. The CDR3 DNA is TGTGCCAGCAGTGAACTGGGAGGGAACACTGAAGCTTTCTTT. The encoded protein is CASSELGGNTEAFF.

The chain combines TRBV5-4 with TRBJ2-1; weak D call: TRBD2 (6 bases). Trimming stripped 0 bases from V and 9 bases from J, with 7 bases between. The CDR3 runs to 12 residues. Germline V gene lookup returns CDR1 SGHNT and CDR2 YYREEE (reference sequence). The CDR3 DNA reads TGTGCCAGCAGCTTGGAGGGAGGTGAGCAGTTCTTC. Translation: CASSLEGGEQFF.

This clone has only one observation. J is TRBJ1-1 and V is TRBV25-1; 9 nucleotides agree with TRBD1. V gave up 8 bases and J gave up 4 bases; unmatched junction bases: 8. CDR1 is MGHDK and CDR2 is SYGVNS in the germline V gene. There are 14 residues in the CDR3. CDR3 amino acids: CASAGTGRGTEAFF. CDR3 DNA: TGTGCCAGCGCCGGGACAGGGCGTGGCACTGAAGCTTTCTTT.

The gene calls are TRBV30 and TRBJ2-3; D is ambiguous. V was trimmed by 1 base and J by 6 bases, leaving 5 bases between them. The germline CDR1 and CDR2 sequences are GTSNPN and SVGIG (reference sequence). This CDR3 region has 11 residues. CDR3 protein: CAWSEADTQYF. DNA of the CDR3: TGTGCCTGGAGTGAGGCGGATACGCAGTATTTT.

This chain uses TRBV4-1 with TRBJ1-1; D is unresolved. V lost 1 base, J lost 4 bases, and 7 bases lay in between. Germline V gene sequence: CDR1 MGHRA, CDR2 YSYEKL. The CDR3 is 13 amino acids. CDR3 sequence reads: CASSQVRGTEAFF. CDR3 DNA: TGCGCCAGCAGCCAAGTCCGGGGCACTGAAGCTTTCTTT.

The chain joins TRBV30 to TRBJ1-2, with 10 bases fitting TRBD1. J lost 1 base, V lost 2 bases, and 4 bases had no gene match. Germline lookup yields CDR1 GTSNPN and CDR2 SVGIG (reference sequence). The CDR3 length is 15 residues. CDR3 bases: TGTGCCTGGAGTATCGGACAGGGGGTTAACTATGGCTACACCTTC. Its translation: CAWSIGQGVNYGYTF. Full variable domain (remainder filled in from reference TRBV30 and TRBJ1-2): SQTIHQWPATLVQPVGSPLSLECTVEGTSNPNLYWYRQAAGRGLQLLFYSVGIGQISSEVPQNLSASRPQDRQFILSSKKLLLSDSGFYLCAWSIGQGVNYGYTFGSGTRLTVV.

To note about this clone: A junction end diverges from the germline sequence, so it may reflect a read error. The chain joins TRBV30 to TRBJ2-7; the D call may be TRBD1 or TRBD2 (6 bases each). The CDR3 has 14 residues. The germline gives CDR1 GTSNPN, CDR2 SVGIG (reference sequence). The CDR3 region has the DNA TGTGCCCGGAGTATGGGGGGCGCCTCCTACGAGCAGTACTTC. Translated, it gives CARSMGGASYEQYF.

V gene TRBV7-2 combines with J gene TRBJ2-1; 9 bases are a match to TRBD1. The CDR3 consists of 14 residues. V lost 0 bases to trimming and J lost 7 bases; unmatched junction nucleotides: 1. Per germline, CDR1 SGHTA and CDR2 FQGNSA. CDR3 nucleotide sequence: TGTGCCAGCAGCTTAGCCGACAGGGGGAATGAGCAGTTCTTC. Protein: CASSLADRGNEQFF.

The rearrangement joins TRBV9 to TRBJ2-1; 7 nucleotides line up with TRBD2. V lost 4 bases and J lost 4; bases outside the gene matches: 8. Germline assignment: CDR1 SGDLS and CDR2 YYNGEE. The length of the CDR3 is 15 residues. The DNA of the CDR3 is TGTGCCAGCAGCCTTCGACTAGCTCCTTACAATGAGCAGTTCTTC. Protein sequence: CASSLRLAPYNEQFF.

Regarding this clone: A read error may produce the germline difference seen at one junction end. This chain uses TRBV6-5 with TRBJ1-2; tentative D call: TRBD1 (5 bases). Germline V gene data show CDR1 as MNHEY and CDR2 as SVGAGI. The length of the CDR3 is 14 residues. This CDR3 reads CANSSPRETSGYTF. The CDR3 DNA follows: TGTGCCAACAGTTCCCCCAGGGAGACATCTGGCTACACCTTC.

The genes are TRBV30 and TRBJ1-1, with no clear D. The CDR3 has 13 residues. The V gene's germline CDR1 is GTSNPN and CDR2 SVGIG (reference sequence). With 3 bases removed from V and 3 bases from J, the gap between germline ends came to 11 bases. CDR3 loop: CAWRGYADTEAFF. CDR3 DNA sequence: TGTGCCTGGAGGGGATATGCGGACACTGAAGCTTTCTTT.

This rearrangement joins TRBV5-1 to TRBJ1-4, with a possible D match to TRBD1 (5 bases). Germline CDR1 SGHRS, CDR2 YFSETQ. This CDR3 contains 14 residues. Trimming left V 4 bases short and J 10 bases short, with 17 bases between. Written as DNA, the CDR3 is TGCGCCAGCAGCGAAGGGACGAGGGTATCAAAACTGTTTTTT. It translates to CASSEGTRVSKLFF.